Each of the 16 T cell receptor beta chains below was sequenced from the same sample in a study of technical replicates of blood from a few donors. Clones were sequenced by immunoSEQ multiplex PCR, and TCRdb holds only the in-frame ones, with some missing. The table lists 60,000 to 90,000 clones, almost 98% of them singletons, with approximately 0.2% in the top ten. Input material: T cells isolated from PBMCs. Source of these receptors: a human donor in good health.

CDR3 bases: TGTGCCAGCAGTTACTCGATACTAGCGGGAGGCTACGAGCAGTACTTC. This translates into CASSYSILAGGYEQYF. The chain recombines TRBV6-5 with TRBJ2-7; 12 bases fit TRBD2. V lost 0 bases and J lost 3; bases outside the gene matches: 3. This CDR3 spans 16 amino acids. In germline, CDR1 is MNHEY, CDR2 SVGAGI.

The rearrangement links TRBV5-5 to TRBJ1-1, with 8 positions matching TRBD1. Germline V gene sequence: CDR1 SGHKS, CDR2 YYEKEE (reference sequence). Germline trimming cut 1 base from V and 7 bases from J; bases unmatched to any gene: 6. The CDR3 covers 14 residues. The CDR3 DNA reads TGTGCCAGCAGCTTGTTTTCACAGGGGGATGAAGCTTTCTTT. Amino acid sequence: CASSLFSQGDEAFF.

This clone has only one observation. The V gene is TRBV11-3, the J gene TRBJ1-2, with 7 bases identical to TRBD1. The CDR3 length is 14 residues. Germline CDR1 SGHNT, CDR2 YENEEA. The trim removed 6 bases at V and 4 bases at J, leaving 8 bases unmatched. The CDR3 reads CASSYSRTGYGYTF. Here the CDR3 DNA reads TGTGCCAGCAGTTATTCGCGGACAGGCTATGGCTACACCTTC. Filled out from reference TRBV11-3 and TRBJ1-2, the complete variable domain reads EAGVVQSPRYKIIEKKQPVAFWCNPISGHNTLYWYLQNLGQGPELLIRYENEEAVDDSQLPKDRFSAERLKGVDSTLKIQPAELGDSAVYLCASSYSRTGYGYTFGSGTRLTVV.

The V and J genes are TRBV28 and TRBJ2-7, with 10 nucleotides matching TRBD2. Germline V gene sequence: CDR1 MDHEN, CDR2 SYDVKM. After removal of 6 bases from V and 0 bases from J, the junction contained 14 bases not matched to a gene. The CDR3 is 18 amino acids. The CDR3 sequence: CASRPRTLAGGISYEQYF. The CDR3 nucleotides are TGTGCCAGCAGACCCCGAACATTAGCGGGAGGTATCTCCTACGAGCAGTACTTC.

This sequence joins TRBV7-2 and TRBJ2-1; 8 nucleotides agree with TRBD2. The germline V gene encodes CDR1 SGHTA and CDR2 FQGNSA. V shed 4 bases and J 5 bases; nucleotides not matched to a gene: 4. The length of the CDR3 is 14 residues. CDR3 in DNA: TGTGCCAGCAGCTCTAGCGGGCGACACAATGAGCAGTTCTTC. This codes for CASSSSGRHNEQFF.

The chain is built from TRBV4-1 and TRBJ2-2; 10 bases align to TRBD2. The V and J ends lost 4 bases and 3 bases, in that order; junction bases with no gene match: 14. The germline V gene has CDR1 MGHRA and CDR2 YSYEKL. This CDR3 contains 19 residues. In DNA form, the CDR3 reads TGCGCCAGCAGCCCCACGGGACTAGCGCAAATTGGTCACACCGGGGAGCTGTTTTTT. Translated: CASSPTGLAQIGHTGELFF.

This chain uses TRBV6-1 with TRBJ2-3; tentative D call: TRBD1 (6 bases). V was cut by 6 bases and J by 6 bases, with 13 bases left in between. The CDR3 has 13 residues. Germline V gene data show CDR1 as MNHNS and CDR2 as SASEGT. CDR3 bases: TGTGCCAGCAGATATACGCAGGGGGATACGCAGTATTTT. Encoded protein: CASRYTQGDTQYF.

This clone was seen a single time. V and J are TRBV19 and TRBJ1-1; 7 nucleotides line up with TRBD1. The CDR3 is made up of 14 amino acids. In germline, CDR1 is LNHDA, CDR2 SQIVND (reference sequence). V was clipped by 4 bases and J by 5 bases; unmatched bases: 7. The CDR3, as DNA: TGTGCCAGTAGTACATCAGGGGGTAGGACTGAAGCTTTCTTT. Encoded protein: CASSTSGGRTEAFF.

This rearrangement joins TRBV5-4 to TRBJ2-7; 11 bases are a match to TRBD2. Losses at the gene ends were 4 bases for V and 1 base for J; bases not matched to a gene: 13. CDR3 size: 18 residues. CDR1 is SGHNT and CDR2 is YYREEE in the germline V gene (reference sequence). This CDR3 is CASSLSVGLAGESYEQYF. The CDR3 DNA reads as TGTGCCAGCAGCCTGAGCGTCGGACTAGCGGGTGAATCCTACGAGCAGTACTTC.

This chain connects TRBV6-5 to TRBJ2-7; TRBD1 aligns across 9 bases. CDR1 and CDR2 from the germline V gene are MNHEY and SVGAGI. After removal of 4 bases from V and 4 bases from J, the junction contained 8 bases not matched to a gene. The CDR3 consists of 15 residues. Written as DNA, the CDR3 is TGTGCCAGCAGTTCACCGCGGACAGGGGTATACGAGCAGTACTTC. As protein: CASSSPRTGVYEQYF.

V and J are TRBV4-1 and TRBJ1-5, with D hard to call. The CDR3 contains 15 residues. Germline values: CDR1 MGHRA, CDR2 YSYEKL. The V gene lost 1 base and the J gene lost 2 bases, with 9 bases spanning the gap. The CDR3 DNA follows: TGCGCCAGCAGCCAAGGTCGGGGTGGCAATCAGCCCCAGCATTTT. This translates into CASSQGRGGNQPQHF.

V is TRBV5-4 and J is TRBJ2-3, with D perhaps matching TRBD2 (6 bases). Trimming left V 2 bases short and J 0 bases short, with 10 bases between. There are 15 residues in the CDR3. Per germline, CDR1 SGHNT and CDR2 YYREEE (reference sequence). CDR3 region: CASSFAGISTDTQYF. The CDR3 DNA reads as TGTGCCAGCAGCTTTGCGGGAATTAGCACAGATACGCAGTATTTT.

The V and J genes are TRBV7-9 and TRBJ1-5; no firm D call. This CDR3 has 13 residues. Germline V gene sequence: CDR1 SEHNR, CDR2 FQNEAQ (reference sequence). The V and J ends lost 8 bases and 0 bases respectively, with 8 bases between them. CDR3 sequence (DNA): TGTGCCAGCCAGCAGGTTAGCAATCAGCCCCAGCATTTT. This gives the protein CASQQVSNQPQHF.

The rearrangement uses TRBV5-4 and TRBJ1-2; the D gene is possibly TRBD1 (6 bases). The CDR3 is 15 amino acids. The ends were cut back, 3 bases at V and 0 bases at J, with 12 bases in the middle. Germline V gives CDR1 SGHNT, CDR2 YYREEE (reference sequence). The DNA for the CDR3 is TGTGCCAGCAGCTCCCCGACAGGTCCTAACTATGGCTACACCTTC. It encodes CASSSPTGPNYGYTF.

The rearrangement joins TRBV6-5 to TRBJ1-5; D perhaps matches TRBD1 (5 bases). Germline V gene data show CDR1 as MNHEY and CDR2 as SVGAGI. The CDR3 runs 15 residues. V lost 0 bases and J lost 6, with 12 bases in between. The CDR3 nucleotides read TGTGCCAGCAGTTACTCGCAGGGCACGGGTCAGCCCCAGCATTTT. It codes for CASSYSQGTGQPQHF.

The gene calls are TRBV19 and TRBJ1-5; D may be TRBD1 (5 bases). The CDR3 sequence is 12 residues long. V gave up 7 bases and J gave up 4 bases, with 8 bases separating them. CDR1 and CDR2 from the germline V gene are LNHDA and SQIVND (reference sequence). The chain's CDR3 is CASKAGNQPQHF. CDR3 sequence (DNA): TGTGCCAGTAAGGCAGGGAATCAGCCCCAGCATTTT. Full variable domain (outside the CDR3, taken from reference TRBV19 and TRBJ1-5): DGGITQSPKYLFRKEGQNVTLSCEQNLNHDAMYWYRQDPGQGLRLIYYSQIVNDFQKGDIAEGYSVSREKKESFPLTVTSAQKNPTAFYLCASKAGNQPQHFGDGTRLSIL.